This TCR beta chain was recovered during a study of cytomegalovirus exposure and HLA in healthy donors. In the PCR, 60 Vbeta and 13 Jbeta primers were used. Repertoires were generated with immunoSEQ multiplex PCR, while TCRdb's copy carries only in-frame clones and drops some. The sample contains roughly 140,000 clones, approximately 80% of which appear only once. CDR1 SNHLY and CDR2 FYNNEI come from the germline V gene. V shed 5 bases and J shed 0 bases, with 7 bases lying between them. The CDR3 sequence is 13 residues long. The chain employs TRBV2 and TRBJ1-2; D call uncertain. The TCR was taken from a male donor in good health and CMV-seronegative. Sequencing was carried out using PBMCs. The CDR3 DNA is TGTGCCAGCAGTTTCCAGGCTAACTATGGCTACACCTTC. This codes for CASSFQANYGYTF.